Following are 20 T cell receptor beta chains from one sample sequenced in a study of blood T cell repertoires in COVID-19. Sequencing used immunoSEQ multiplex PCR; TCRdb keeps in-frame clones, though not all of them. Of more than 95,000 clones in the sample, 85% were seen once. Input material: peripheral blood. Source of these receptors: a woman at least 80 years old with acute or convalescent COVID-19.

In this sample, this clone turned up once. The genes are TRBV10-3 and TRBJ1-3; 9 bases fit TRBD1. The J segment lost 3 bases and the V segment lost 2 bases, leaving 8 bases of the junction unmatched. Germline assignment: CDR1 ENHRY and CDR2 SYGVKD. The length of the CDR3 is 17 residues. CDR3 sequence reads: CAISETPQGAGGNTIYF. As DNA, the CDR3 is TGTGCCATCAGTGAGACCCCACAGGGGGCAGGTGGAAACACCATATATTTT.

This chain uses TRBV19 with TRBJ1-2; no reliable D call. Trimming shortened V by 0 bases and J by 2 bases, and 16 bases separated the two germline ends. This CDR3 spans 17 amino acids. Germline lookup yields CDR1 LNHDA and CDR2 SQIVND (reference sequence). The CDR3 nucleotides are TGTGCCAGTAGTATAGATATGGCAGCCGGAGGGAACTATGGCTACACCTTC. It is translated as CASSIDMAAGGNYGYTF.

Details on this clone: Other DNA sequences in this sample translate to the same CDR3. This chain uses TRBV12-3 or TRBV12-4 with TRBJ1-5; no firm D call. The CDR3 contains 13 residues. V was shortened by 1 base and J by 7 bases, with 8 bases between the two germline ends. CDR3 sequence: CASSLGGSQPQHF. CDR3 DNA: TGTGCCAGCAGTTTAGGAGGGTCACAGCCCCAGCATTTT.

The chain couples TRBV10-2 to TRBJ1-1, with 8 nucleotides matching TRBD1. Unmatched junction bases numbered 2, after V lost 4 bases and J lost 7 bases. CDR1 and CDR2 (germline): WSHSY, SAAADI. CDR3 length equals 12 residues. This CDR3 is CASSGTGFEAFF. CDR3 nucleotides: TGCGCCAGCAGTGGGACAGGGTTTGAAGCTTTCTTT.

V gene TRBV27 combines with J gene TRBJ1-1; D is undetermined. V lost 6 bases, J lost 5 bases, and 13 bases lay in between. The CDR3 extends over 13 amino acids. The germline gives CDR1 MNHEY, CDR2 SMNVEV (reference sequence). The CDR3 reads CASSPRRGTEAFF. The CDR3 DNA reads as TGTGCCAGCAGCCCTAGGCGGGGAACTGAAGCTTTCTTT.

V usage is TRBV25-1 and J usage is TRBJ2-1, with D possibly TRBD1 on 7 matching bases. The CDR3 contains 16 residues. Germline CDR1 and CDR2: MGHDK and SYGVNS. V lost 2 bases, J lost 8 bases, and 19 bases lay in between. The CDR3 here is CASSEVSGGRSYEQFF. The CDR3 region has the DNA TGTGCCAGCAGTGAAGTGTCAGGGGGGAGGTCATATGAGCAGTTCTTC. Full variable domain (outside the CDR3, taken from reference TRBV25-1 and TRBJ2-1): EADIYQTPRYLVIGTGKKITLECSQTMGHDKMYWYQQDPGMELHLIHYSYGVNSTEKGDLSSESTVSRIRTEHFPLTLESARPSHTSQYLCASSEVSGGRSYEQFFGPGTRLTVL.

DNA of the CDR3: TGTGCCAGCAGTGTCCCGGGACAGGGGAATCAGCCCCAGCATTTT. It specifies CASSVPGQGNQPQHF. This chain links TRBV6-2 or TRBV6-3 with TRBJ1-5; 10 bases fit TRBD1. Trimming took 5 bases from V and 4 from J; bases not matched to a gene: 5. The CDR3 sequence is 15 residues long. Germline CDR1 MNHEY, CDR2 SVGEGT.

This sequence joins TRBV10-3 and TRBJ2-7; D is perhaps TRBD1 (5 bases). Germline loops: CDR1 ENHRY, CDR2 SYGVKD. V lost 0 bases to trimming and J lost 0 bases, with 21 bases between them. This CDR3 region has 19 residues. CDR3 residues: CAISESSEHRLAVSYEQYF. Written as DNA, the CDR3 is TGTGCCATCAGTGAGTCGTCGGAACACAGGCTTGCTGTCTCCTACGAGCAGTACTTC.

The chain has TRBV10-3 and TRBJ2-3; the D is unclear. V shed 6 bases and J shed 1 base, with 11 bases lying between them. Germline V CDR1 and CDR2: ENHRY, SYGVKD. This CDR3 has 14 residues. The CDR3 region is CAISPGSGTDTQYF. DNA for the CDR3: TGTGCCATCAGCCCGGGTTCGGGCACAGATACGCAGTATTTT.

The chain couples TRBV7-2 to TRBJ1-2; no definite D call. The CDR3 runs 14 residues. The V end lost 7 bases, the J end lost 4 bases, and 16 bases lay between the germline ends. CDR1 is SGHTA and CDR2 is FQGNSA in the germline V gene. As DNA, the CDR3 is TGTGCCAGCACCGTACCAGGCGGGAGCTATGGCTACACCTTC. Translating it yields CASTVPGGSYGYTF.

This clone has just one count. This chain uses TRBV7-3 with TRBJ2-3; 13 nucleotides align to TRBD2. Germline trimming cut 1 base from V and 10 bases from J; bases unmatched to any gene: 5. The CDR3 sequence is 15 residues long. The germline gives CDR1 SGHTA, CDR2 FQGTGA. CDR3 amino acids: CASSLIGTSGDAQYF. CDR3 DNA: TGTGCCAGCAGCTTAATCGGGACTAGCGGGGATGCGCAGTATTTT. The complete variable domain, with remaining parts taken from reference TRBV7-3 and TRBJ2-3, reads GAGVSQTPSNKVTEKGKYVELRCDPISGHTALYWYRQSLGQGPEFLIYFQGTGAADDSGLPNDRFFAVRPEGSVSTLKIQRTERGDSAVYLCASSLIGTSGDAQYFGPGTRLTVL.

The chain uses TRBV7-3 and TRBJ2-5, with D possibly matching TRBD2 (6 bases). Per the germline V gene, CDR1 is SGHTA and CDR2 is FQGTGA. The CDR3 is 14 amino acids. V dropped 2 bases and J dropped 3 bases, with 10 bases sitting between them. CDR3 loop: CASSLGGAKETQYF. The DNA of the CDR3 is TGTGCCAGCAGCTTAGGAGGGGCGAAAGAGACCCAGTACTTC. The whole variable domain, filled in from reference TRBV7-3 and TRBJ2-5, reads GAGVSQTPSNKVTEKGKYVELRCDPISGHTALYWYRQSLGQGPEFLIYFQGTGAADDSGLPNDRFFAVRPEGSVSTLKIQRTERGDSAVYLCASSLGGAKETQYFGPGTRLLVL.

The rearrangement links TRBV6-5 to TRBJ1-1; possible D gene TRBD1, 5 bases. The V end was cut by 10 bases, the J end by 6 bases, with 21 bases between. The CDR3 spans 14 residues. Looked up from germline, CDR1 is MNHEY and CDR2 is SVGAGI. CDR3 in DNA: TGTGCCACTCTTAAGCACCAGGGAGGGGCTGAAGCTTTCTTT. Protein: CATLKHQGGAEAFF.

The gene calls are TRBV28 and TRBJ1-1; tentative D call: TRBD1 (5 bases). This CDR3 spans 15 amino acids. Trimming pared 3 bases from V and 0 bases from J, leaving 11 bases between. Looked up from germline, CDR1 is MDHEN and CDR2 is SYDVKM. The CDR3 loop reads CASSFQGMMNTEAFF. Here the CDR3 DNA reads TGTGCCAGCAGTTTTCAGGGTATGATGAACACTGAAGCTTTCTTT.

CDR3 region: CASSVGDIFSYEQYF. In nucleotides, the CDR3 is TGTGCCAGCAGCGTAGGGGACATCTTTTCCTACGAGCAGTACTTC. V gene TRBV9 combines with J gene TRBJ2-7; D is perhaps TRBD1 (6 bases). The ends were cut back, 0 bases at V and 1 base at J, with 11 bases in the middle. Germline-derived CDR1 and CDR2 are SGDLS and YYNGEE. This CDR3 contains 15 residues.

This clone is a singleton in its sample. CDR3 sequence (DNA): TGTGCCAGCAGTCCCGACCTCACCCGGGGGGCTTTCTTT. Protein: CASSPDLTRGAFF. V is TRBV6-5 and J is TRBJ1-1; TRBD1 might be the D (5 bases). CDR3 length: 13 residues. V lost 5 bases to trimming and J lost 11 bases, with 18 bases between them. The germline gives CDR1 MNHEY, CDR2 SVGAGI.

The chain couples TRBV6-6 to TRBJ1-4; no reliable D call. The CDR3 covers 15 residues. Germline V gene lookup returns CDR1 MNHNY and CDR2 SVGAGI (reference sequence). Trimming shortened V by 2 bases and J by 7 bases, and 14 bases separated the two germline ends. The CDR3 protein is CASSYLSGFREKLFF. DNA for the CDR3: TGTGCCAGCAGTTACCTCTCAGGATTCCGTGAAAAACTGTTTTTT.

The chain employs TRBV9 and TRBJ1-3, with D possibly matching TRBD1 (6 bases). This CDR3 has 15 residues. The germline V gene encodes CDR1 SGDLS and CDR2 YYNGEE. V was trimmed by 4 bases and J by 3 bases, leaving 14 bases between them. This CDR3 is CASSLAGDYGNTIYF. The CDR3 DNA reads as TGTGCCAGCAGCCTTGCAGGGGATTATGGAAACACCATATATTTT.

The CDR3, as DNA: TGTGCCAGTCGGAGGGGACAGCCTCTGAACACTGAAGCTTTCTTT. It codes for CASRRGQPLNTEAFF. The chain joins TRBV2 to TRBJ1-1; TRBD1 matches at 7 bases. The CDR3 extends over 15 amino acids. V lost 9 bases to trimming and J lost 0 bases; unmatched junction nucleotides: 10. Germline V lookup: CDR1 SNHLY, CDR2 FYNNEI.

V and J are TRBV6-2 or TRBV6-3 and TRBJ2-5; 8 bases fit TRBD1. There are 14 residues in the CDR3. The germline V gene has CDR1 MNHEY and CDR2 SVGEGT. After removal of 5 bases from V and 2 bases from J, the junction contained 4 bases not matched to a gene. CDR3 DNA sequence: TGTGCCAGCAGTGACCGGGACAGGCAAGAGACCCAGTACTTC. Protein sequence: CASSDRDRQETQYF.